Sequencing of this T cell receptor beta chain was carried out in a study of blood T cell repertoires in COVID-19. At the level of the study: Material from acute and convalescent COVID-19 was sourced from the United States, Italy and Spain. The analysed material was cDNA or gDNA that came from T cells, B-cell-depleted T cells, or PBMCs.

Authors' methods: The assay estimated nucleated cells by amplifying reference gene primers. The method was immunoSEQ multiplex PCR; TCRdb's version includes in-frame clones alone and lacks a portion of them. V, J and clone size are those of that table, while D and trimming were read from the DNA. Among 60,000 to 80,000 clones, about 87% were seen once, and the ten largest hold under 1.3%. V was clipped by 2 bases and J by 5 bases, with 20 bases between them. Germline loops: CDR1 SGHKS, CDR2 YYEKEE (reference sequence). The CDR3 has 17 residues. Sequencing was carried out using peripheral blood. This receptor was identified in a man between 65 and 79 years old with acute or convalescent COVID-19. The chain combines TRBV5-5 with TRBJ2-1; tentative D call: TRBD2 (5 bases). The DNA for the CDR3 is TGTGCCAGCAGCTTCGGTGGGCTAGCTCCCAGTCACAATGAGCAGTTCTTC. It codes for CASSFGGLAPSHNEQFF.